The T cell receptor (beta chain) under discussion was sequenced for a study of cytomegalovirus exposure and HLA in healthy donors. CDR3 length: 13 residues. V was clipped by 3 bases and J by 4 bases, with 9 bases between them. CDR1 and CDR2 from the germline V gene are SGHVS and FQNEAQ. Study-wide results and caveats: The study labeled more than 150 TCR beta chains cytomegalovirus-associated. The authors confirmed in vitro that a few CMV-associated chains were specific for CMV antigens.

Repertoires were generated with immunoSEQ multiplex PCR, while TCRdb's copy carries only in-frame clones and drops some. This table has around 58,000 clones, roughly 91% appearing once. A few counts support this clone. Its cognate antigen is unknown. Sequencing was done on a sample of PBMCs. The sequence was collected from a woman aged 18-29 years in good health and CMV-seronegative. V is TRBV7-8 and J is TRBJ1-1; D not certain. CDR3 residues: CASSLDRGTEAFF. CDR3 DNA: TGTGCCAGCAGCTTGGACCGGGGCACTGAAGCTTTCTTT.